Presented here are 11 T cell receptor beta chains from one specimen sequenced in a study of beta chain features in type 1 diabetes. General observations from the study: Shortening of TCRB CDR3s, moderate but significant, appeared in all four CD4+ subsets of Type 1 diabetes patients.

No antigen has been assigned to these receptors. Expressed TCRB transcripts were sequenced because the entire RNA isolate underwent reverse transcription. The table came from immunoSEQ multiplex PCR; TCRdb's copy has only in-frame clones and leaves some out. The sample gives about 340,000 clones, approximately 15% of which show up once; 0.015% is in the top ten. The source material was naive CD4+ T cells from blood. The receptors stem from a woman aged 18-29 years with type 1 diabetes.

The chain combines TRBV18 with TRBJ2-7; TRBD1 matches 11 bases. The CDR3 loop spans 16 amino acids. Germline V gene lookup returns CDR1 KGHSH and CDR2 LQKENI. The V segment lost 2 bases and the J segment 4 bases; nucleotides outside the gene matches: 7. This chain's CDR3 is CASSPTRTGGEYEQYV. CDR3 sequence (DNA): TGTGCCAGCTCACCAACCCGGACAGGGGGCGAGTACGAGCAGTACGTC.

This clone was found a few times. The V gene is TRBV29-1, the J gene TRBJ2-7, with 7 nucleotides matching TRBD1. Looked up from germline, CDR1 is SQVTM and CDR2 is ANQGSEA. The V segment lost 7 bases and the J segment 0 bases; nucleotides outside the gene matches: 3. The CDR3 runs to 12 residues. The CDR3 spells CSATGSSYEQYF. The CDR3 nucleotides are TGCAGCGCGACAGGGAGCTCCTACGAGCAGTACTTC.

The chain couples TRBV15 to TRBJ1-5, with 11 positions matching TRBD1. J gave up 6 bases and V 3 bases, and 7 bases lay outside the gene matches. The CDR3 totals 16 residues. CDR1 and CDR2 from the germline V gene are LNHNV and YYDKDF (reference sequence). The CDR3 DNA follows: TGTGCCACCAGCAGTCCCGGGACAGGGGGAACTCAGCCCCAGCATTTT. This gives the protein CATSSPGTGGTQPQHF.

This clone was observed a handful of times. J is TRBJ2-1 and V is TRBV30; possibly TRBD2 for D (5 bases). Germline V CDR1 and CDR2: GTSNPN, SVGIG (reference sequence). V was trimmed by 3 bases and J by 0 bases, leaving 6 bases between them. There are 13 residues in the CDR3. The DNA of the CDR3 is TGTGCCTGGAGCCGGGGCTCCTACAATGAGCAGTTCTTC. It translates to CAWSRGSYNEQFF.

This clone was seen only a few times. V usage is TRBV4-2 and J usage is TRBJ2-1; D call uncertain. The CDR3 is made up of 16 amino acids. V was pared by 3 bases and J by 0 bases, with 12 bases between. Germline loops: CDR1 LGHNA, CDR2 YNFKEQ. CDR3 sequence reads: CASSHQSPGSYNEQFF. CDR3 DNA sequence: TGTGCCAGCAGCCACCAGAGTCCGGGCTCCTACAATGAGCAGTTCTTC.

This chain links TRBV6-5 with TRBJ2-5; possible D gene TRBD1, 6 bases. V lost 8 bases and J lost 2, with 12 bases in between. The CDR3 is made up of 13 amino acids. CDR1 MNHEY and CDR2 SVGAGI come from the germline V gene. The CDR3 is CASCRTAQETQYF. The CDR3 DNA follows: TGTGCCAGCTGTCGGACAGCACAAGAGACCCAGTACTTC.

CDR3 coding DNA: TGCGCCAGCAGCTTGCAGCGGGAAGGAAATGAGCAGTTCTTC. It encodes CASSLQREGNEQFF. The chain links TRBV5-1 to TRBJ2-1; TRBD2 matches 7 bases. The germline CDR1 and CDR2 sequences are SGHRS and YFSETQ. The CDR3 consists of 14 residues. The ends lost 1 base at V and 7 bases at J; junction bases unmatched: 5.

This clone was picked up a small number of times. The chain combines TRBV4-3 with TRBJ2-3; 8 bases fit TRBD2. Trimming at V came to 3 bases and at J to 0 bases, leaving 5 bases not matched to a gene. CDR3 length: 16 residues. Germline V CDR1 and CDR2: LGHNA, YSLEER. CDR3 in DNA: TGCGCCAGCAGCCAGTTAGCGGGACCCAGCACAGATACGCAGTATTTT. This translates into CASSQLAGPSTDTQYF.

The gene calls are TRBV6-5 and TRBJ1-2; TRBD1 agrees at 8 bases. V lost 5 bases and J lost 5; bases outside the gene matches: 4. The CDR3 has 13 residues. Per the germline V gene, CDR1 is MNHEY and CDR2 is SVGAGI. The CDR3 loop is CASSGDRGYGYTF. The CDR3 coding sequence is TGTGCCAGCAGTGGCGACAGGGGATATGGCTACACCTTC.

With respect to this clone: The limits of the CDR3 on the DNA are not certain, so only TCRdb's listed CDR3 is given. The chain links TRBV28 to TRBJ2-1; the D call TRBD2 from the table was never checked on the DNA. The CDR3 has 11 amino acids, counting both end residues. CDR1 is MDHEN, CDR2 SYDVKM, per germline. This CDR3 reads CASSVAGGAFF.

This clone was observed a few times. The gene calls are TRBV18 and TRBJ2-5; TRBD1 might be the D (5 bases). The germline CDR1 and CDR2 sequences are KGHSH and LQKENI. Deletions cut 0 bases from V and 4 bases from J, with 18 bases between. The CDR3 is made up of 17 amino acids. The CDR3 sequence: CASSPPHRTFSGETQYF. In DNA, the CDR3 is TGTGCCAGCTCACCACCTCACAGGACCTTTTCGGGAGAGACCCAGTACTTC. The variable domain in full, completed from reference TRBV18 and TRBJ2-5, reads NAGVMQNPRHLVRRRGQEARLRCSPMKGHSHVYWYRQLPEEGLKFMVYLQKENIIDESGMPKERFSAEFPKEGPSILRIQQVVRGDSAAYFCASSPPHRTFSGETQYFGPGTRLLVL.